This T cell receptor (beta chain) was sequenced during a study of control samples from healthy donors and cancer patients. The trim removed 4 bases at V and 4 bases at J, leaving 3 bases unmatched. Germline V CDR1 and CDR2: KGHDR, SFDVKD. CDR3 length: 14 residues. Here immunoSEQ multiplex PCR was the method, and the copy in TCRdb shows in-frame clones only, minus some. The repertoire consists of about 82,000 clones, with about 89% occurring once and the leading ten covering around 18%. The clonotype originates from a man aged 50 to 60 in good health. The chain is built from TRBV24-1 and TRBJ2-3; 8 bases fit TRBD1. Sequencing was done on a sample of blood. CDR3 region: CATSDQQGADTQYF. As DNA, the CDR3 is TGTGCCACCAGTGACCAACAGGGGGCAGATACGCAGTATTTT.